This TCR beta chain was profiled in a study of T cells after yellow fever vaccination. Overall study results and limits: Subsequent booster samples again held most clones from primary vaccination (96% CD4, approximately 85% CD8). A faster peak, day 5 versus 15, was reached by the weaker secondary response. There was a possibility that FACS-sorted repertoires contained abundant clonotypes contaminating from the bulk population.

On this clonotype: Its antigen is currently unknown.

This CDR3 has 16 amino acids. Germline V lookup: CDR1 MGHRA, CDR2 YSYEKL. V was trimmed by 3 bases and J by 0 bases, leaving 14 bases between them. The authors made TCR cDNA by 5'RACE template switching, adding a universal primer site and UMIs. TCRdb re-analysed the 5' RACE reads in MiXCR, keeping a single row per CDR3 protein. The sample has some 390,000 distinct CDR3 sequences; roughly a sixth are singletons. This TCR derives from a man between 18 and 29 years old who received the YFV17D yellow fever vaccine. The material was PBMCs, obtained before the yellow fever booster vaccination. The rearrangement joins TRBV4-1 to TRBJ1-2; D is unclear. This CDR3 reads CASSQFAGLSNYGYTF. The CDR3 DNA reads TGCGCCAGCAGCCAGTTTGCAGGCCTATCTAACTATGGCTACACCTTC.